What follows are 30 T cell receptor beta chains derived from one specimen sequenced in a study of blood T cell repertoires in COVID-19. Produced via immunoSEQ multiplex PCR; TCRdb's table is partial and in-frame only. The profile shows about 310,000 clones, around 90% of them singletons. The sequenced sample was PBMCs or T cells enriched from blood (not recorded which). The receptors were sampled from a man in his 60s who had recovered from COVID-19.

The CDR3 sequence: CASRTGPYEQYF. CDR3 sequence (DNA): TGTGCCAGCAGGACGGGTCCTTACGAGCAGTACTTC. The chain uses TRBV6-5 and TRBJ2-7; unclear D gene. CDR3 length equals 12 residues. The V end lost 6 bases, the J end lost 4 bases, and 10 bases lay between the germline ends. Per germline, CDR1 MNHEY and CDR2 SVGAGI.

The chain joins TRBV2 to TRBJ2-1; 10 bases match TRBD2. V trimming: 6 bases; J trimming: 5 bases; junction bases outside the gene matches: 10. Per germline, CDR1 SNHLY and CDR2 FYNNEI. The CDR3 sequence is 16 residues long. The CDR3 bases are TGTGCCAGCAGCCGTGGTCGGAGCGGGAGGGACAATGAGCAGTTCTTC. Amino acids: CASSRGRSGRDNEQFF.

This clone came up once. The genes are TRBV28 and TRBJ1-1, with unresolved D. Trimming took 7 bases from V and 6 from J, leaving 12 bases between them. Per germline, CDR1 MDHEN and CDR2 SYDVKM. The CDR3 totals 12 residues. The CDR3 loop is CASIRGSAEAFF. The CDR3, as DNA: TGTGCCAGCATACGGGGATCGGCTGAAGCTTTCTTT.

This chain connects TRBV11-2 to TRBJ2-3, with TRBD2 matching over 12 bases. This CDR3 is built from 16 residues. V lost 4 bases and J lost 4; bases outside the gene matches: 6. Germline V lookup: CDR1 SGHAT, CDR2 FQNNGV. CDR3 loop: CASSSRLAGAADTQYF. The DNA for the CDR3 is TGTGCCAGCAGCTCCAGACTAGCGGGAGCGGCAGATACGCAGTATTTT.

The chain is built from TRBV14 and TRBJ2-5; the match to TRBD2 covers 10 bases. V lost 2 bases and J lost 4; bases outside the gene matches: 7. Germline V gene data show CDR1 as SGHDN and CDR2 as FVKESK. The CDR3 extends over 16 amino acids. This CDR3 reads CASSQYRQREGETQYF. In nucleotides, the CDR3 is TGTGCCAGCAGCCAATATAGGCAGCGGGAGGGAGAGACCCAGTACTTC.

The chain has TRBV27 and TRBJ1-6, with D possibly matching TRBD1 (6 bases). The CDR3 is 15 residues long. Germline V lookup: CDR1 MNHEY, CDR2 SMNVEV (reference sequence). With 0 bases removed from V and 10 bases from J, the gap between germline ends came to 13 bases. CDR3 sequence reads: CASSLSITGPSPLHF. The CDR3 region has the DNA TGTGCCAGCAGTTTATCTATCACAGGGCCGTCACCCCTCCACTTT.

The gene calls are TRBV11-2 and TRBJ2-2; TRBD1 aligns across 7 bases. V gave up 5 bases and J gave up 5 bases; unmatched junction bases: 2. This CDR3 spans 13 amino acids. Germline V gives CDR1 SGHAT, CDR2 FQNNGV. The CDR3 sequence is CASSVQGTGELFF. In DNA form, the CDR3 reads TGTGCCAGCAGCGTACAGGGGACCGGGGAGCTGTTTTTT.

The chain couples TRBV9 to TRBJ1-5; D gene ambiguous. Per germline, CDR1 SGDLS and CDR2 YYNGEE. This CDR3 spans 15 amino acids. The V and J ends lost 2 bases and 1 base respectively, with 10 bases between them. In DNA, the CDR3 is TGTGCCAGCAGCGTGGAGGGAATGAGCAATCAGCCCCAGCATTTT. Residues: CASSVEGMSNQPQHF.

V usage is TRBV3-1 (or the pseudogene TRBV3-2) and J usage is TRBJ2-7, with TRBD2 identical over 10 bases. This CDR3 spans 16 amino acids. The V gene's germline CDR1 is LGHDT and CDR2 YNNKEL (reference sequence). V trimming: 2 bases; J trimming: 3 bases; junction bases outside the gene matches: 7. For the CDR3, the DNA is TGTGCCAGCAGCCAACAGGGTCAGCGGGAGGGCTACGAGCAGTACTTC. Residues: CASSQQGQREGYEQYF.

The chain joins TRBV7-8 to TRBJ1-3, with 7 nucleotides matching TRBD1. CDR1 is SGHVS, CDR2 FQNEAQ, per germline. The CDR3 is 15 amino acids. The ends lost 5 bases at V and 0 bases at J; junction bases unmatched: 4. The CDR3 protein is CASSPQGNSGNTIYF. In nucleotides, the CDR3 is TGTGCCAGCAGCCCACAGGGGAACTCTGGAAACACCATATATTTT.

The chain combines TRBV30 with TRBJ2-6, with 7 bases aligning to TRBD1. The length of the CDR3 is 18 residues. V lost 2 bases, J lost 0 bases, and 10 bases stayed unmatched. Germline assignment: CDR1 GTSNPN and CDR2 SVGIG (reference sequence). CDR3 loop: CAWSFFGTARSGANVLTF. CDR3 coding DNA: TGTGCCTGGAGTTTTTTCGGGACAGCCCGCTCTGGGGCCAACGTCCTGACTTTC.

This chain uses TRBV6-5 with TRBJ1-3, with D uncertain. Germline-derived CDR1 and CDR2 are MNHEY and SVGAGI. This CDR3 spans 15 amino acids. The V gene lost 5 bases and the J gene lost 1 base, with 12 bases spanning the gap. Here the CDR3 DNA reads TGTGCCAGCAGTCGACGGGAGGGATCTGGAAACACCATATATTTT. Its protein is CASSRREGSGNTIYF.

This clone was picked up one time. V and J are TRBV6-1 and TRBJ1-5; the D gene is possibly TRBD1 (6 bases). The germline V gene has CDR1 MNHNS and CDR2 SASEGT. V gave up 3 bases and J gave up 7 bases, with 13 bases separating them. The CDR3 loop spans 14 amino acids. Written as DNA, the CDR3 is TGTGCCAGCAGTGATAGTTTGGACAGCCAGCCCCAGCATTTT. Its protein is CASSDSLDSQPQHF.

This chain uses TRBV11-3 with TRBJ1-1; a weak D match, TRBD1 (6 bases). The V end was cut by 5 bases, the J end by 1 base, with 11 bases between. The CDR3 length is 14 residues. The germline CDR1 and CDR2 sequences are SGHNT and YENEEA. The CDR3 is CASSIYRENTEAFF. For the CDR3, the DNA is TGTGCCAGCAGCATTTACAGGGAGAACACTGAAGCTTTCTTT.

The rearrangement joins TRBV28 to TRBJ1-2; D uncertain. Germline loops: CDR1 MDHEN, CDR2 SYDVKM. Trimming cost V 1 base and J 4 bases, with 13 bases left between them. The CDR3 runs 15 residues. The CDR3 DNA is TGTGCCAGCAGTTTATCGGGAGGGTCGGCCTATGGCTACACCTTC. It codes for CASSLSGGSAYGYTF.

This chain joins TRBV28 and TRBJ2-1; 7 nucleotides align to TRBD2. CDR1 is MDHEN and CDR2 is SYDVKM in the germline V gene. V lost 6 bases and J lost 5; bases outside the gene matches: 13. CDR3 length: 16 amino acids. The CDR3 is CASSTNKRGPNNEQFF. In nucleotides, the CDR3 is TGTGCCAGCAGCACCAATAAGCGGGGACCGAACAATGAGCAGTTCTTC. The full variable domain, completed using reference TRBV28 and TRBJ2-1, is DVKVTQSSRYLVKRTGEKVFLECVQDMDHENMFWYRQDPGLGLRLIYFSYDVKMKEKGDIPEGYSVSREKKERFSLILESASTNQTSMYLCASSTNKRGPNNEQFFGPGTRLTVL.

This chain joins TRBV7-2 and TRBJ2-7; 7 bases match TRBD2. The CDR3 covers 14 residues. Germline V CDR1 and CDR2: SGHTA, FQGNSA. The J segment lost 0 bases and the V segment lost 1 base, leaving 0 bases of the junction unmatched. CDR3 bases: TGTGCCAGCAGCTTAGGGGACTACTCCTACGAGCAGTACTTC. It encodes CASSLGDYSYEQYF.

The chain couples TRBV14 to TRBJ2-1, with TRBD2 matching over 9 bases. After removal of 4 bases from V and 3 bases from J, the junction contained 10 bases not matched to a gene. Germline assignment: CDR1 SGHDN and CDR2 FVKESK. The CDR3 sequence is 17 residues long. The chain's CDR3 is CASSPFTGTSIYNEQFF. The DNA of the CDR3 is TGTGCCAGCAGCCCGTTCACGGGGACTAGCATCTACAATGAGCAGTTCTTC. Together with reference TRBV14 and TRBJ2-1, the CDR3 gives the full variable domain: EAGVTQFPSHSVIEKGQTVTLRCDPISGHDNLYWYRRVMGKEIKFLLHFVKESKQDESGMPNNRFLAERTGGTYSTLKVQPAELEDSGVYFCASSPFTGTSIYNEQFFGPGTRLTVL.

This rearrangement joins TRBV5-1 to TRBJ2-3; TRBD2 matches 10 bases. The V gene end was trimmed by 0 bases and the J gene end by 5 bases; junction bases not matched to a gene: 3. The CDR3 runs to 15 residues. CDR1 is SGHRS, CDR2 YFSETQ, per germline. The CDR3 DNA is TGCGCCAGCAGCTTGGACCTAGCGGGAGTAGATACGCAGTATTTT. It yields the protein CASSLDLAGVDTQYF.

V gene TRBV30 combines with J gene TRBJ1-4; D not certain. Trimming took off 0 bases at V and 8 bases at J, with 16 bases between the two ends. Germline V CDR1 and CDR2: GTSNPN, SVGIG (reference sequence). The CDR3 consists of 15 residues. CDR3 region: CAWSVRGLGSEKLFF. The CDR3 DNA reads as TGTGCCTGGAGTGTACGGGGTCTGGGGTCCGAAAAACTGTTTTTT.

The chain combines TRBV3-1 (or the pseudogene TRBV3-2) with TRBJ2-7; TRBD2 matches at 8 bases. V was pared by 6 bases and J by 2 bases, with 12 bases of the junction left unmatched. The CDR3 extends over 16 amino acids. Germline V gene data show CDR1 as LGHDT and CDR2 as YNNKEL (reference sequence). CDR3 nucleotide sequence: TGTGCCAGCAGTCACCCGGGGCGGGAGGAGCCCTACGAGCAGTACTTC. As protein: CASSHPGREEPYEQYF.

This chain links TRBV6-1 with TRBJ2-1; D is perhaps TRBD2 (5 bases). CDR3 length equals 17 residues. V dropped 4 bases and J dropped 4 bases, with 20 bases sitting between them. Germline values: CDR1 MNHNS, CDR2 SASEGT. CDR3 loop: CASSVVRTQSLYNEQFF. The CDR3 bases are TGTGCCAGCAGTGTGGTCAGGACTCAAAGCCTTTACAATGAGCAGTTCTTC.

This sequence joins TRBV28 and TRBJ1-2; tentatively, D is TRBD1 (5 bases). The CDR3 is 14 amino acids. Trimming removed 6 bases from V and 4 bases from J, with 15 bases in between. The germline gives CDR1 MDHEN, CDR2 SYDVKM. The CDR3 loop is CASSTQARIYGYTF. The DNA of the CDR3 is TGTGCCAGCAGCACACAGGCGCGGATCTATGGCTACACCTTC.

The chain carries TRBV3-1 (or the pseudogene TRBV3-2) and TRBJ1-1; D not certain. CDR1 is LGHDT, CDR2 YNNKEL, per germline (reference sequence). The CDR3 is 14 amino acids. The V and J ends lost 1 base and 1 base respectively, with 7 bases between them. The CDR3 coding sequence is TGTGCCAGCAGCCAAGGGGCCGCGAACACTGAAGCTTTCTTT. Translated, it gives CASSQGAANTEAFF.

This chain links TRBV7-9 with TRBJ1-1; 7 bases match TRBD1. The CDR3 has 16 amino acids. Germline V gene sequence: CDR1 SEHNR, CDR2 FQNEAQ (reference sequence). V lost 5 bases and J lost 1; bases outside the gene matches: 10. Here the CDR3 DNA reads TGTGCCAGCAGCCCTACCCCCGGGACAGAGAACACTGAAGCTTTCTTT. Its protein product is CASSPTPGTENTEAFF.

The CDR3 region is CASSTPIKGGTYEQYF. The CDR3 DNA reads TGTGCCAGCAGTACCCCAATTAAGGGAGGGACCTACGAGCAGTACTTC. The chain recombines TRBV6-2 or TRBV6-3 with TRBJ2-7; 7 nucleotides agree with TRBD2. V lost 5 bases and J lost 2; bases outside the gene matches: 12. The CDR3 consists of 16 residues. The germline gives CDR1 MNHEY, CDR2 SVGEGT.

The chain combines TRBV6-5 with TRBJ1-1; TRBD1 agrees at 9 bases. This CDR3 contains 15 residues. Germline V gene sequence: CDR1 MNHEY, CDR2 SVGAGI. J was trimmed by 0 bases and V by 6 bases; bases with no gene match: 5. Here the CDR3 reads CASRPGQGMNTEAFF. CDR3 nucleotide sequence: TGTGCCAGCAGGCCGGGACAGGGAATGAACACTGAAGCTTTCTTT.

This clone was counted a few times. The rearrangement uses TRBV19 and TRBJ1-2, with 10 bases aligning to TRBD1. This CDR3 is 14 amino acids long. Germline CDR1 and CDR2: LNHDA and SQIVND (reference sequence). V shed 7 bases and J 8 bases; nucleotides not matched to a gene: 10. CDR3: CASNPRQGARGYTF. CDR3 sequence (DNA): TGTGCCAGTAATCCTCGACAGGGGGCGCGGGGCTACACCTTC.

J is TRBJ2-3 and V is TRBV5-1; D possibly corresponds to TRBD1 (5 bases). This CDR3 region has 12 residues. Germline V gene lookup returns CDR1 SGHRS and CDR2 YFSETQ. V dropped 2 bases and J dropped 8 bases, with 9 bases sitting between them. Here the CDR3 reads CASSLPGSTQYF. The CDR3 DNA follows: TGCGCCAGCAGCTTACCAGGGTCTACGCAGTATTTT.

This clone was found once. The J gene is TRBJ2-5, the V gene TRBV5-1; TRBD2 agrees at 14 bases. The ends lost 4 bases at V and 2 bases at J; junction bases unmatched: 7. The CDR3 has 17 amino acids. Germline V lookup: CDR1 SGHRS, CDR2 YFSETQ. The CDR3 sequence is CASSPGLAGVGQETQYF. The CDR3 DNA sequence: TGCGCCAGCAGCCCGGGACTAGCGGGAGTGGGGCAAGAGACCCAGTACTTC.